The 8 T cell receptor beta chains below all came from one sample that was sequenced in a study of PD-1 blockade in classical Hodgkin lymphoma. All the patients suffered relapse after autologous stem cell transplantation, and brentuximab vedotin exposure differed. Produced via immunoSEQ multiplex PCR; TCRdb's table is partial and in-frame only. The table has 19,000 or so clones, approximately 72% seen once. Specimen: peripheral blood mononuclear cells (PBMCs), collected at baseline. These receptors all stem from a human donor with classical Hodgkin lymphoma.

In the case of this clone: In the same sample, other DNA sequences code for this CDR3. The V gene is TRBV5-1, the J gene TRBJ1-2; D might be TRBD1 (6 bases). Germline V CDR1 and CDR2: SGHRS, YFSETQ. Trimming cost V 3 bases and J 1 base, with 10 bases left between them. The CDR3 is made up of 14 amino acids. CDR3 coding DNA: TGCGCCAGCAGCTCAAAACAGGGTAACTATGGCTACACCTTC. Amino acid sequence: CASSSKQGNYGYTF. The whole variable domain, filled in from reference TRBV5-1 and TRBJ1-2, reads KAGVTQTPRYLIKTRGQQVTLSCSPISGHRSVSWYQQTPGQGLQFLFEYFSETQRNKGNFPGRFSGRQFSNSRSEMNVSTLELGDSALYLCASSSKQGNYGYTFGSGTRLTVV.

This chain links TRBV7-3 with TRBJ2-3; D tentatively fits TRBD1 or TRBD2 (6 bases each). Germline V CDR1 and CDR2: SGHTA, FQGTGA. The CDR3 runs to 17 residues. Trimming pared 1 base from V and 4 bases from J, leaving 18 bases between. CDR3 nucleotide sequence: TGTGCCAGCAGCTTAATAGGGGGTGGAGGGGGTTCAGATACGCAGTATTTT. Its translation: CASSLIGGGGGSDTQYF.

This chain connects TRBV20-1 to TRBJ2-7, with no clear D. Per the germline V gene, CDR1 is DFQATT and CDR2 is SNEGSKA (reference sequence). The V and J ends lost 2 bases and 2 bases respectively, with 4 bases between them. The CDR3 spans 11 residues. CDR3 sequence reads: CSARSAYEQYF. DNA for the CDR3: TGCAGTGCTAGATCGGCCTACGAGCAGTACTTC.

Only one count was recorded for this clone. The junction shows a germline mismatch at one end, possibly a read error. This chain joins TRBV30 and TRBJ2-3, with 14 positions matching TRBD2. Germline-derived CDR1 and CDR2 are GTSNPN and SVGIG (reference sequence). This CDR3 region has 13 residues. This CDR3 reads CAWSAWGLAGAVF. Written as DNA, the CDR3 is TGTGCCTGGAGCGCCTGGGGACTAGCGGGGGCCGTATTT. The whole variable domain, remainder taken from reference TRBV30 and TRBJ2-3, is SQTIHQWPATLVQPVGSPLSLECTVEGTSNPNLYWYRQAAGRGLQLLFYSVGIGQISSEVPQNLSASRPQDRQFILSSKKLLLSDSGFYLCAWSAWGLAGAVFGPGTRLTVL.

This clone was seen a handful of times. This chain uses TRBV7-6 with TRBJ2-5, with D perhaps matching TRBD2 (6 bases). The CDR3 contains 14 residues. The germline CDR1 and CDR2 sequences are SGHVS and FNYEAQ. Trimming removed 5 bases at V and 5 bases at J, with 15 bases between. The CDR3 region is CASSPQGLSETQYF. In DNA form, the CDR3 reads TGTGCCAGCAGCCCGCAGGGACTTTCGGAGACCCAGTACTTC. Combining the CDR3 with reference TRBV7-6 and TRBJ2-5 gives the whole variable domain GAGVSQSPRYKVTKRGQDVALRCDPISGHVSLYWYRQALGQGPEFLTYFNYEAQQDKSGLPNDRFSAERPEGSISTLTIQRTEQRDSAMYRCASSPQGLSETQYFGPGTRLLVL.

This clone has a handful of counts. CDR3 protein: CASSLDPDRVTSGANVLTF. The CDR3 DNA reads TGTGCCAGCAGCTTAGATCCGGACAGGGTTACCTCTGGGGCCAACGTCCTGACTTTC. The V and J genes are TRBV7-8 and TRBJ2-6; 8 positions match TRBD1. This CDR3 contains 19 residues. The germline V gene has CDR1 SGHVS and CDR2 FQNEAQ. With 1 base clipped from V and 0 bases from J, the junction kept 8 bases outside the gene matches.

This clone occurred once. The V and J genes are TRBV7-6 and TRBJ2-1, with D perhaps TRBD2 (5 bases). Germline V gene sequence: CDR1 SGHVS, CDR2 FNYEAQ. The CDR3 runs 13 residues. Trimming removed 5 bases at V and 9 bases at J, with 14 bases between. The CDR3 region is CASSRYEGTEQFF. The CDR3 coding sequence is TGTGCCAGCAGCCGGTATGAGGGTACTGAGCAGTTCTTC.

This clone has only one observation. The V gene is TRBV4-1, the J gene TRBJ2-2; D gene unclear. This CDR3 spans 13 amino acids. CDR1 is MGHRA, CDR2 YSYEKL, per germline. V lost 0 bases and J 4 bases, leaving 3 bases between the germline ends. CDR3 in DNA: TGCGCCAGCAGCCAAGAGGTCACCGGGGAGCTGTTTTTT. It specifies CASSQEVTGELFF.